This entry lists 29 T cell receptor beta chains sequenced from one sample in a study of blood T cell repertoires in COVID-19. Profiled with immunoSEQ multiplex PCR; TCRdb holds only in-frame clones, not every one. This table holds 150,000 to 200,000 clones, around 80% found once. The sample taken for sequencing was peripheral blood. The receptors here all came from a man aged 30 to 45 with active or convalescent COVID-19.

The chain links TRBV6-2 or TRBV6-3 to TRBJ1-2; D not certain. This CDR3 contains 13 residues. Trimming left V 3 bases short and J 8 bases short, with 13 bases between. Germline V gene data show CDR1 as MNHEY and CDR2 as SVGEGT. Here the CDR3 reads CASSYKAAGGYTF. CDR3 coding DNA: TGTGCCAGCAGTTATAAGGCCGCGGGGGGCTACACCTTC.

The rearrangement uses TRBV3-1 (or the pseudogene TRBV3-2) and TRBJ1-5; the D is unclear. Germline lookup yields CDR1 LGHDT and CDR2 YNNKEL (reference sequence). The CDR3 runs to 13 residues. The germline V and J ends were trimmed by 5 bases and 4 bases, with 9 bases remaining between them. The DNA for the CDR3 is TGTGCCAGCAGCTGGCAGGTAAATCAGCCCCAGCATTTT. Translation: CASSWQVNQPQHF.

This clone was seen once. The chain links TRBV5-4 to TRBJ2-1; 8 bases match TRBD2. The CDR3 is 16 amino acids. V was pared by 0 bases and J by 1 base, with 3 bases of the junction left unmatched. Germline V CDR1 and CDR2: SGHNT, YYREEE (reference sequence). The CDR3 is CASSLGSGGSYNEQFF. In nucleotides, the CDR3 is TGTGCCAGCAGCTTGGGAAGCGGGGGTTCCTACAATGAGCAGTTCTTC.

This clone was detected a few times. The CDR3 DNA reads TGTGCCAGCGGGGGGGGCCGCGAGCAGTTCTTC. Protein sequence: CASGGGREQFF. The chain has TRBV3-1 (or the pseudogene TRBV3-2) and TRBJ2-1; a possible D gene is TRBD2 (7 bases). The CDR3 sequence is 11 residues long. Between the trimmed V and J ends, which lost 8 bases and 10 bases, there was a span of 12 bases. The V gene's germline CDR1 is LGHDT and CDR2 YNNKEL (reference sequence).

A few counts support this clone. The chain is built from TRBV6-5 and TRBJ2-2, with 7 bases identical to TRBD1. Germline V gene lookup returns CDR1 MNHEY and CDR2 SVGAGI. This CDR3 has 15 residues. Trimming at V came to 7 bases and at J to 6 bases, leaving 11 bases not matched to a gene. The CDR3 coding sequence is TGTGCCAGCAAAACAGGGGATAGTACCCCCGGGGAGCTGTTTTTT. Amino acid sequence: CASKTGDSTPGELFF.

The chain employs TRBV3-1 (or the pseudogene TRBV3-2) and TRBJ2-1; D is possibly TRBD2 (5 bases). This CDR3 comprises 16 residues. Germline V gene lookup returns CDR1 LGHDT and CDR2 YNNKEL (reference sequence). Trimming took 0 bases from V and 4 from J, leaving 13 bases between them. CDR3 DNA: TGTGCCAGCAGCCAAGAATTGAGCGGAGCTTACAATGAGCAGTTCTTC. It translates to CASSQELSGAYNEQFF.

This clone was counted a single time. This rearrangement joins TRBV3-1 (or the pseudogene TRBV3-2) to TRBJ2-6; TRBD1 aligns across 8 bases. Germline lookup yields CDR1 LGHDT and CDR2 YNNKEL (reference sequence). The J segment lost 1 base and the V segment lost 0 bases, leaving 8 bases of the junction unmatched. This CDR3 is 19 amino acids long. DNA of the CDR3: TGTGCCAGCAGCCAAGATCGGTCAGGGGGCGTATCTGGGGCCAACGTCCTGACTTTC. It codes for CASSQDRSGGVSGANVLTF.

The J gene is TRBJ2-7, the V gene TRBV12-5; D possibly corresponds to TRBD2 (5 bases). CDR1 and CDR2 (germline): LGHNT, FRNRAP. With 6 bases removed from V and 6 bases from J, the gap between germline ends came to 21 bases. This CDR3 contains 15 residues. The CDR3 loop is CASGSGAGLLVEQYF. The DNA of the CDR3 is TGTGCTAGTGGCTCCGGTGCCGGACTCCTAGTCGAGCAGTACTTC.

The chain joins TRBV15 to TRBJ2-3, with 10 bases matching TRBD2. The J segment lost 1 base and the V segment lost 0 bases, leaving 7 bases of the junction unmatched. Germline CDR1 is LNHNV and CDR2 is YYDKDF (reference sequence). The CDR3 loop spans 18 amino acids. CDR3 sequence reads: CATSRDRLAGVGTDTQYF. The CDR3 DNA follows: TGTGCCACCAGCAGAGATCGGCTAGCGGGAGTCGGCACAGATACGCAGTATTTT.

This chain uses TRBV5-4 with TRBJ1-2, with D tentatively TRBD1 (6 bases). Trimming pared 0 bases from V and 2 bases from J, leaving 14 bases between. CDR3 length: 16 amino acids. Germline V CDR1 and CDR2: SGHNT, YYREEE (reference sequence). The CDR3 coding sequence is TGTGCCAGCAGCTTGGGGAGAATAACAGGGAACTATGGCTACACCTTC. It yields the protein CASSLGRITGNYGYTF.

This chain links TRBV3-1 (or the pseudogene TRBV3-2) with TRBJ1-6; possible D gene TRBD1, 5 bases. The ends were cut back, 7 bases at V and 6 bases at J, with 10 bases in the middle. CDR1 is LGHDT and CDR2 is YNNKEL in the germline V gene (reference sequence). This CDR3 is built from 13 residues. The CDR3 coding sequence is TGTGCCAGCATCGGACACAGTAATTCACCCCTCCACTTT. Protein: CASIGHSNSPLHF.

The V gene is TRBV30, the J gene TRBJ1-4, with 12 bases fitting TRBD1. Germline-derived CDR1 and CDR2 are GTSNPN and SVGIG (reference sequence). This CDR3 is 16 amino acids long. V lost 1 base, J lost 7 bases, and 7 bases stayed unmatched. CDR3 coding DNA: TGTGCCTGGAGTGGGGGACAGGGGGCGATAAGTGAAAAACTGTTTTTT. This translates into CAWSGGQGAISEKLFF.

The rearrangement uses TRBV14 and TRBJ2-3, with D perhaps matching TRBD2 (6 bases). Germline V CDR1 and CDR2: SGHDN, FVKESK. CDR3 length: 14 amino acids. V lost 4 bases and J 4 bases, leaving 12 bases between the germline ends. The CDR3 DNA follows: TGTGCCAGCAGCCTCAGCTGGGGGGCAGATACGCAGTATTTT. Protein: CASSLSWGADTQYF.

This chain joins TRBV4-2 and TRBJ1-4; D not certain. Germline CDR1 reads LGHNA; CDR2 reads YNFKEQ. The CDR3 length is 13 residues. V lost 0 bases and J lost 5, with 4 bases in between. The CDR3 here is CASSQDRNEKLFF. CDR3 DNA sequence: TGTGCCAGCAGCCAAGATCGGAATGAAAAACTGTTTTTT.

The chain is built from TRBV7-9 and TRBJ2-3; no reliable D call. CDR3 length equals 11 residues. CDR1 and CDR2 (germline): SEHNR, FQNEAQ (reference sequence). Trimming removed 4 bases from V and 5 bases from J, with 4 bases in between. Here the CDR3 reads CASSSQDTQYF. The CDR3 nucleotides are TGTGCCAGCAGCTCCCAAGATACGCAGTATTTT.

The rearrangement uses TRBV12-5 and TRBJ2-5, with TRBD2 as a possible D gene (6 bases). Deletions cut 7 bases from V and 5 bases from J, with 14 bases between. This CDR3 is built from 13 residues. Looked up from germline, CDR1 is LGHNT and CDR2 is FRNRAP. CDR3 loop: CASELGTQETQYF. The CDR3 nucleotides read TGTGCTAGTGAATTGGGGACTCAGGAGACCCAGTACTTC.

The CDR3 spells CASSHGTGATYEQYV. The CDR3 bases are TGTGCCAGCAGTCACGGGACAGGGGCGACCTACGAGCAGTACGTC. The V call is TRBV6-5, the J call TRBJ2-7; the match to TRBD1 covers 10 bases. Per the germline V gene, CDR1 is MNHEY and CDR2 is SVGAGI. This CDR3 region has 15 residues. Trimming took 5 bases from V and 2 from J; bases not matched to a gene: 6.

The CDR3 nucleotides read TGTGCCAGCAGCTTACTGGGGGGGGGCCAAGAGACCCAGTACTTC. Amino acid sequence: CASSLLGGGQETQYF. The chain has TRBV7-2 and TRBJ2-5; 7 nucleotides align to TRBD2. The V gene's germline CDR1 is SGHTA and CDR2 FQGNSA. With 2 bases clipped from V and 1 base from J, the junction kept 4 bases outside the gene matches. CDR3 length equals 15 residues.

The rearrangement joins TRBV9 to TRBJ1-4; the match to TRBD1 covers 12 bases. After removal of 3 bases from V and 2 bases from J, the junction contained 5 bases not matched to a gene. CDR3 length equals 17 residues. Germline V lookup: CDR1 SGDLS, CDR2 YYNGEE. CDR3 DNA: TGTGCCAGCAGCGCCGGGACAGGGGGCGAGACTAATGAAAAACTGTTTTTT. The encoded protein is CASSAGTGGETNEKLFF.

This chain links TRBV5-4 with TRBJ2-1, with 9 bases that match TRBD2. V trimming: 0 bases; J trimming: 0 bases; junction bases outside the gene matches: 4. The V gene's germline CDR1 is SGHNT and CDR2 YYREEE (reference sequence). This CDR3 is 17 amino acids long. The CDR3 spells CASSLVLAGDSYNEQFF. Written as DNA, the CDR3 is TGTGCCAGCAGCTTGGTATTAGCGGGGGACTCCTACAATGAGCAGTTCTTC.

The chain combines TRBV28 with TRBJ1-6, with D possibly being TRBD1 (6 bases). Deletions cut 6 bases from V and 7 bases from J, with 13 bases between. CDR1 MDHEN and CDR2 SYDVKM come from the germline V gene. The CDR3 length is 14 residues. This CDR3 reads CASSLGQLNSPLHF. For the CDR3, the DNA is TGTGCCAGCAGCCTTGGACAGCTCAATTCACCCCTCCACTTT.

The rearrangement links TRBV19 to TRBJ2-3; 12 bases match TRBD2. V was clipped by 5 bases and J by 2 bases; unmatched bases: 2. Germline assignment: CDR1 LNHDA and CDR2 SQIVND (reference sequence). The CDR3 loop spans 15 amino acids. The DNA of the CDR3 is TGTGCCAGTAGTCGGACTAGCGGGAACACAGATACGCAGTATTTT. Translating gives CASSRTSGNTDTQYF.

The chain is built from TRBV2 and TRBJ1-2; TRBD1 matches 7 bases. The V segment lost 6 bases and the J segment 8 bases; nucleotides outside the gene matches: 6. Germline assignment: CDR1 SNHLY and CDR2 FYNNEI. CDR3 length: 12 residues. In DNA, the CDR3 is TGTGCCAGCAGGAGGGGGCCAAGCGGCTACACCTTC. Translation: CASRRGPSGYTF.

The CDR3 sequence is CATSDFTSGGAVNEQFF. CDR3 nucleotide sequence: TGTGCCACCAGTGATTTTACTAGCGGGGGGGCAGTGAATGAGCAGTTCTTC. The chain joins TRBV24-1 to TRBJ2-1; 13 bases map to TRBD2. The CDR3 totals 17 residues. V trimming: 1 base; J trimming: 7 bases; junction bases outside the gene matches: 6. Germline V gives CDR1 KGHDR, CDR2 SFDVKD.

This chain connects TRBV7-8 to TRBJ2-7; D is perhaps TRBD2 (5 bases). V lost 5 bases and J lost 2, with 16 bases in between. Germline-derived CDR1 and CDR2 are SGHVS and FQNEAQ. This CDR3 contains 15 residues. Here the CDR3 reads CASSPEKGAPYEQYF. CDR3 DNA sequence: TGTGCCAGCAGCCCCGAAAAGGGAGCACCCTACGAGCAGTACTTC.

This sequence joins TRBV19 and TRBJ2-6, with D uncertain. V shed 5 bases and J shed 0 bases, with 14 bases lying between them. Germline V gene lookup returns CDR1 LNHDA and CDR2 SQIVND (reference sequence). This CDR3 region has 17 residues. In DNA form, the CDR3 reads TGTGCCAGTAGTCTACAAGGAGAGATCTCTGGGGCCAACGTCCTGACTTTC. Amino acid sequence: CASSLQGEISGANVLTF.

The chain couples TRBV7-3 to TRBJ2-3; D is ambiguous. Germline CDR1 and CDR2: SGHTA and FQGTGA. The ends were cut back, 2 bases at V and 3 bases at J, with 12 bases in the middle. The CDR3 runs 15 residues. CDR3 in amino acids: CASSLHRKLTDTQYF. CDR3 in DNA: TGTGCCAGCAGCTTACACCGTAAACTTACAGATACGCAGTATTTT. Using reference TRBV7-3 and TRBJ2-3 for the parts outside the CDR3, the full variable domain is GAGVSQTPSNKVTEKGKYVELRCDPISGHTALYWYRQSLGQGPEFLIYFQGTGAADDSGLPNDRFFAVRPEGSVSTLKIQRTERGDSAVYLCASSLHRKLTDTQYFGPGTRLTVL.

The chain recombines TRBV18 with TRBJ2-6, with D maybe TRBD1 (5 bases). V gave up 5 bases and J gave up 1 base, with 9 bases separating them. The CDR3 loop spans 15 amino acids. Germline values: CDR1 KGHSH, CDR2 LQKENI. CDR3 sequence (DNA): TGTGCCAGCTCATCCTACAGGTCTGGGGCCAACGTCCTGACTTTC. This encodes CASSSYRSGANVLTF.

The chain carries TRBV12-3 or TRBV12-4 and TRBJ1-3; D unclear. This CDR3 region has 11 residues. Trimming left V 6 bases short and J 5 bases short, with 5 bases between. The CDR3 DNA is TGTGCCAGCAGCCCAAGAAACACCATATATTTT. Translation gives CASSPRNTIYF.